This TCR beta chain was found in a study of spatial heterogeneity in lung cancer. Broader study findings: For expanded intratumoral alpha and beta TCRs, counts tracked tumor mutation counts.

Each CDR3 protein is one row after TCRdb ran MiXCR on the 5' RACE reads. Among 1,000 to 1,500 distinct CDR3 sequences listed, approximately 14% were seen once. The CDR3 sequence is 13 residues long. The germline V gene encodes CDR1 DFQATT and CDR2 SNEGSKA (reference sequence). V was trimmed by 2 bases and J by 0 bases, leaving 5 bases between them. By share of the sample, this clonotype is medium-sized. The antigen is undetermined. This beta chain is off target for a library built for alpha chains, so its abundance means little. Time point denoted: sample taken at primary tumor resection. Sequences were derived from lung tumor tissue, sampled at surgery. The chain joins TRBV20-1 to TRBJ1-3; D gene uncertain. The source of this sequence is a male donor with early-stage non-small cell lung cancer. CDR3 nucleotide sequence: TGCAGTGCTAGACAGATCTCTGGAAACACCATATATTTT. Its protein is CSARQISGNTIYF.